The 11 T cell receptor beta chains presented below share a single source sample, sequenced in a study of T cell responses to AZD1222 COVID-19 vaccine. Here immunoSEQ multiplex PCR was the method, and the copy in TCRdb shows in-frame clones only, minus some. The sample gives about 150,000 clones, 80% to 90% of which show up once; around 8% is in the top ten. The starting material was peripheral blood, obtained on day 0 of AZD1222 vaccination. Source of these receptors: an adult in good health.

The chain recombines TRBV7-9 with TRBJ2-1; D perhaps matches TRBD2 (5 bases). Germline loops: CDR1 SEHNR, CDR2 FQNEAQ (reference sequence). V was pared by 4 bases and J by 8 bases, with 18 bases between. This CDR3 has 15 amino acids. This chain's CDR3 is CASSSFRERVDEQFF. CDR3 sequence (DNA): TGTGCCAGCAGCTCTTTCCGGGAAAGAGTGGATGAGCAGTTCTTC. Using reference TRBV7-9 and TRBJ2-1 for the parts outside the CDR3, the full variable domain is DTGVSQNPRHKITKRGQNVTFRCDPISEHNRLYWYRQTLGQGPEFLTYFQNEAQLEKSRLLSDRFSAERPKGSFSTLEIQRTEQGDSAMYLCASSSFRERVDEQFFGPGTRLTVL.

This clone was seen just once. This chain joins TRBV11-2 and TRBJ1-5, with D unclear. V was shortened by 0 bases and J by 2 bases, with 5 bases between the two germline ends. Germline loops: CDR1 SGHAT, CDR2 FQNNGV. The CDR3 has 14 amino acids. CDR3: CASSLEPGNQPQHF. In DNA form, the CDR3 reads TGTGCCAGCAGCTTAGAACCGGGCAATCAGCCCCAGCATTTT.

CDR3 in DNA: TGCAGCGTTGCCTCAGTCCTGAACACTGAAGCTTTCTTT. Translation gives CSVASVLNTEAFF. This chain joins TRBV29-1 and TRBJ1-1; the D is unclear. Germline V gene lookup returns CDR1 SQVTM and CDR2 ANQGSEA. V lost 4 bases, J lost 0 bases, and 9 bases lay in between. There are 13 residues in the CDR3.

The genes are TRBV4-1 and TRBJ1-1; maybe TRBD1 (5 bases). CDR1 is MGHRA and CDR2 is YSYEKL in the germline V gene. Trimming removed 3 bases from V and 4 bases from J, with 9 bases in between. The CDR3 sequence is 13 residues long. CDR3 DNA sequence: TGCGCCAGCAGCCACGGTGGGACCACTGAAGCTTTCTTT. The encoded protein is CASSHGGTTEAFF.

This clone was counted a few times. The same CDR3 also results from other DNA sequences found in this sample. CDR3 protein: CASTSHRQANTGELFF. In nucleotides, the CDR3 is TGTGCCAGTACCTCCCATAGGCAAGCGAACACCGGGGAGCTGTTTTTT. This chain links TRBV19 with TRBJ2-2, with D unclear. The CDR3 extends over 16 amino acids. Germline-derived CDR1 and CDR2 are LNHDA and SQIVND (reference sequence). Trimming pared 7 bases from V and 0 bases from J, leaving 15 bases between.

The chain couples TRBV7-9 to TRBJ1-4; possible D gene TRBD1, 5 bases. Germline values: CDR1 SEHNR, CDR2 FQNEAQ (reference sequence). The CDR3 totals 14 residues. V dropped 5 bases and J dropped 3 bases, with 10 bases sitting between them. This CDR3 reads CASSPGGANEKLFF. DNA of the CDR3: TGTGCCAGCAGCCCGGGGGGGGCTAATGAAAAACTGTTTTTT.

V is TRBV28 and J is TRBJ2-1; the match to TRBD1 covers 8 bases. The CDR3 consists of 17 residues. Germline V gene lookup returns CDR1 MDHEN and CDR2 SYDVKM. The J segment lost 0 bases and the V segment lost 3 bases, leaving 7 bases of the junction unmatched. CDR3 coding DNA: TGTGCCAGCAGTTTTTCTGGTCAGGGGGCCTCCTACAATGAGCAGTTCTTC. Its protein product is CASSFSGQGASYNEQFF.

V gene TRBV19 combines with J gene TRBJ2-1, with TRBD2 identical over 7 bases. Germline loops: CDR1 LNHDA, CDR2 SQIVND (reference sequence). Trimming cost V 6 bases and J 7 bases; bases outside gene matches: 6. CDR3 length: 13 amino acids. CDR3 in DNA: TGTGCCAGTAGGGAGGGAGGGCCTAATGAGCAGTTCTTC. This codes for CASREGGPNEQFF.

The table lists this clone with a few counts. The chain has TRBV11-2 and TRBJ2-1; 7 nucleotides align to TRBD1. Germline V lookup: CDR1 SGHAT, CDR2 FQNNGV. With 1 base clipped from V and 7 bases from J, the junction kept 10 bases outside the gene matches. The CDR3 spans 16 residues. CDR3 protein: CASSLGRGTDVNEQFF. CDR3 nucleotide sequence: TGTGCCAGCAGCTTAGGTAGGGGGACAGACGTGAATGAGCAGTTCTTC.

This clone was observed a handful of times. The rearrangement joins TRBV15 to TRBJ1-6; D is unresolved. V was pared by 6 bases and J by 13 bases, with 25 bases between. The germline V gene encodes CDR1 LNHNV and CDR2 YYDKDF (reference sequence). There are 16 residues in the CDR3. Written as DNA, the CDR3 is TGTGCCACCAGAAGTACATCTACGCTACTGCCCGACCCCCTCCACTTT. It specifies CATRSTSTLLPDPLHF.

The V gene is TRBV3-1 (or the pseudogene TRBV3-2), the J gene TRBJ2-7; no clear D. The CDR3 has 13 amino acids. V lost 1 base and J lost 7, with 11 bases in between. CDR1 and CDR2 from the germline V gene are LGHDT and YNNKEL (reference sequence). The CDR3 region is CASSQAEGREQYF. The CDR3 region has the DNA TGTGCCAGCAGCCAAGCGGAAGGGCGAGAGCAGTACTTC.